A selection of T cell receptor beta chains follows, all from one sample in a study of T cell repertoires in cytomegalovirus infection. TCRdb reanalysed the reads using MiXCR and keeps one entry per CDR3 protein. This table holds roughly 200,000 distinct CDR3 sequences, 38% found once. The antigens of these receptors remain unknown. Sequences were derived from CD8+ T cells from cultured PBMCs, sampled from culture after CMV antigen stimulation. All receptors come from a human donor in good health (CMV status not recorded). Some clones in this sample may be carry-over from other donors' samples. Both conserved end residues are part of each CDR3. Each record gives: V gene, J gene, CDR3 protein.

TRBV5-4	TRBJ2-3	CASSLKDTQYF
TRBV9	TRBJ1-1	CASSATARDGNTEAFF
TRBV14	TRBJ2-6	CASSQDWGTGANVLTF
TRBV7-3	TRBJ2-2	CASSLTSGTGELFF
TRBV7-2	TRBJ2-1	CASTSTTLADNEQFF
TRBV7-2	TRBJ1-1	CASSWGRLEAFF
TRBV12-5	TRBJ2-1	CARGGLAADSSYNEQFF
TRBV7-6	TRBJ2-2	CASSLVPARGSGELFF
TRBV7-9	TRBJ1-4	CASSLGGLGEKLFF
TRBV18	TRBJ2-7	CASSPHGQAFPYEQYF
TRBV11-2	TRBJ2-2	CASSLDGGTSDNTGELFF
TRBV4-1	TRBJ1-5	CASSQDPGGGQPQHF
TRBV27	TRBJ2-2	CASSSRGRPGELFF
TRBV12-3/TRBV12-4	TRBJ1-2	CASPPYTF
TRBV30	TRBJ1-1	CAWSKRGRLDTEAFF
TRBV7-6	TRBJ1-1	CASSLEDSFRITTEAFF
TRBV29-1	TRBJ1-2	CSVEVPGDSNYGYTF
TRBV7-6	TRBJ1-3	CASMEGPASGNTIYF
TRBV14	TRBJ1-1	CASSQYPGRMNTEAFF
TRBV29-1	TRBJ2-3	CSVEGGSSGGPDTQYF
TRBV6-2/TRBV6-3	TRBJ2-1	CASSYSRSRASGGAVGEQFF
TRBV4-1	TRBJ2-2	CASSQDPLVSTGELFF
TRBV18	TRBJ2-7	CASSPNRQGDEQYF
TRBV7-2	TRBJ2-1	CASRPTSAKYNEQFF
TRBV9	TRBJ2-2	CASSATTRELFF
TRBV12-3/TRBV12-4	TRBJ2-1	CASSFQGPYNEQFF
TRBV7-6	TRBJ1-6	CASRLGGYNSPLHF
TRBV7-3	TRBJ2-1	CASSFARGEQFF
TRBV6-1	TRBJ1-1	CASSVRGEIGSTEAFF
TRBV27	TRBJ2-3	CASSTGTSGRNTQYF
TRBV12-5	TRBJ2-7	CASGPGTGSYEQYF
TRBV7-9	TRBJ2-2	CAKQGRTGELFF
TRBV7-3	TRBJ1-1	CASSLNRAAMNTEAFF
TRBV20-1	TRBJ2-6	CSANPPTSGHSGANVLTF
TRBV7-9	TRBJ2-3	CASSPSDRGEDTQYF
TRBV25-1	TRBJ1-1	CASSDGHFADTEAFF
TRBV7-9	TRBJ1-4	CASSSPSGRLFF
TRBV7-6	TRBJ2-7	CATGQGPYEQYF
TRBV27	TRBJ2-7	CASSALGVRGNEQYF
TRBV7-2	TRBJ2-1	CASFRAAGAYNEQFF
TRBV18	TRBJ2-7	CASSSSGTSASEQYF
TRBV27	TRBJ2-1	CASSLSGSYNEQFF
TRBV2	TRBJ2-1	CASSGGASYNEQFF
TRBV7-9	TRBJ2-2	CASSAGQNTGELFF
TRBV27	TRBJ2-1	CASIPTGIVPYNEQFF
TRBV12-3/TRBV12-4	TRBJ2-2	CASSTPGQVNTGVLFF
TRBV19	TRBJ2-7	CASSKIRDTAYEQYF
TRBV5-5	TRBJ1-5	CASSFIPAGGDQPQHF
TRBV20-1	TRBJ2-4	CSARGAGAGSIAKNIQYF
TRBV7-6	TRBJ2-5	CASSSSGLEIMGTQYF
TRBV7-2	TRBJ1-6	CASSFRSERYYNSPLHF
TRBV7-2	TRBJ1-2	CASSFRPRDSTGKNNYGYTF
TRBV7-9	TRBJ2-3	CASSGPGRDETQYF
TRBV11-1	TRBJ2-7	CASSPEGTARTKQYF